The entry below describes one TCR beta chain. Then a second PCR, running roughly 7 to 11 cycles, was carried out with a sample-barcoded 5' primer and a J-beta primer mix. In TCRdb, the 5' RACE reads were re-called with MiXCR into one record per CDR3 protein. In the table there are about 800,000 distinct CDR3 sequences, 25% of which are singletons. The data originate from a study of blood T cells in healthy people across ages. The CDR3 length is 14 residues. The V and J ends lost 6 bases and 8 bases, in that order; junction bases with no gene match: 8. These records were also assigned to another study, of T cells of mothers and their children.

This chain uses TRBV12-3 or TRBV12-4 with TRBJ2-1; 9 bases fit TRBD2. The TCR was taken from a boy aged 5-17 years in good health. Source material: blood. CDR3: CASRTTGLAYEQFF. The CDR3 DNA sequence: TGTGCCAGCAGAACCACGGGACTAGCCTATGAGCAGTTCTTC.